The following is a T cell receptor beta chain sequence with its context. As yet, its antigen is unknown. The data derive from a study of OX40 agonist ivuxolimab in advanced cancers. The CDR3 covers 16 residues. Germline V gene sequence: CDR1 MRHNA, CDR2 SNTAGT. Trimming took 5 bases from V and 5 from J; bases not matched to a gene: 7. TCRdb keeps only in-frame clones here, not all; method: immunoSEQ multiplex PCR. The data hold 90,000 to 120,000 clones, with about 91% observed a single time. Study findings and constraints: Clonal expansion from baseline to week 6 occurred in both CD4+ and CD8+ T cells. Among the lowest peripheral clonal expansion occurred in 0.1-3.0 mg/kg partial responders.

This chain uses TRBV6-4 with TRBJ2-2, with 11 bases aligning to TRBD1. The material sequenced was CD4+ or CD8+ T cells sorted from blood, taken in a trial of the OX40 agonist ivuxolimab. This receptor was obtained from an adult with an advanced solid tumor such as melanoma, head and neck, liver or kidney cancer. The DNA of the CDR3 is TGTGCCAGCAGTTCCCGGACAGGGGGCGAAACCGGGGAGCTGTTTTTT. Translation gives CASSSRTGGETGELFF.